This T cell receptor (beta chain) came from a study of identical twins. This clonotype came up a few times. The CDR3 covers 15 residues. From germline, CDR1 is SGHVS and CDR2 FNYEAQ. V was clipped by 1 base and J by 2 bases, with 11 bases between them. TCRdb fed the 5' RACE reads into MiXCR, producing one record per CDR3 protein. The sample has 450,000 or so distinct CDR3 sequences, more than 13% seen once. This same sample was also taken into another study, of yellow fever vaccine responses in identical twins.

Sequences were obtained from CD4+ T cells sorted from blood. This clonotype was obtained from a woman between 18 and 29 years old in good health. The chain uses TRBV7-6 and TRBJ1-2; D is uncertain. CDR3 bases: TGTGCCAGCAGCTTAGACCCGGCAGTCAACTATGGCTACACCTTC. Translated: CASSLDPAVNYGYTF.